Detailed here is one TCR beta chain. Clones were sequenced by immunoSEQ multiplex PCR, and TCRdb holds only the in-frame ones, with some missing. Here the sample spans roughly 49,000 clones, roughly 95% being singletons. CDR3 length equals 19 residues. The germline V gene encodes CDR1 SGHTA and CDR2 FQGNSA. Losses at the gene ends were 5 bases for V and 1 base for J; bases not matched to a gene: 15. The sample belongs to a study of T cell changes during pregnancy in multiple sclerosis. The sequence came from a female donor with multiple sclerosis, enrolled in a pregnancy study. The material was CD8+ T cells from peripheral blood mononuclear cells, obtained after pregnancy. The chain is built from TRBV7-2 and TRBJ1-5; 9 nucleotides agree with TRBD1. CDR3 in amino acids: CASSDYKDRGLWSNQPQHF. CDR3 DNA: TGTGCCAGCAGCGACTACAAGGACAGGGGCCTTTGGAGCAATCAGCCCCAGCATTTT. Based on the CDR3 plus reference TRBV7-2 and TRBJ1-5, the full variable domain is GAGVSQSPSNKVTEKGKDVELRCDPISGHTALYWYRQSLGQGLEFLIYFQGNSAPDKSGLPSDRFSAERTGGSVSTLTIQRTQQEDSAVYLCASSDYKDRGLWSNQPQHFGDGTRLSIL.